This T cell receptor beta chain comes out of a study of blood T cell repertoires in COVID-19. Study summary: T cells, B-cell-depleted T cells, or PBMCs supplied cDNA or gDNA.

Authors' data handling: Nucleated cell number was recorded as an estimate derived from reference gene primer amplification. Libraries were prepared by immunoSEQ multiplex PCR; TCRdb keeps only in-frame clonotypes and omits some of them. That table supplies the V and J calls and clone size; D and trimming were determined from the DNA. Found here are under 300,000 clones, about nine tenths of them singletons; the top ten hold about a sixth. The participants were between about 18 and 90 years old and came from about two dozen US areas. Germline V lookup: CDR1 MDHEN, CDR2 SYDVKM. This CDR3 spans 16 amino acids. The V gene end was trimmed by 3 bases and the J gene end by 4 bases; junction bases not matched to a gene: 9.

The chain couples TRBV28 to TRBJ1-5; 7 bases are shared with TRBD1. Input material: PBMCs or T cells enriched from blood (not recorded which). This TCR derives from a man aged 18-30 years who had recovered from COVID-19. DNA for the CDR3: TGTGCCAGCAGTTTTCAGCGACAGGGATCAAATCAGCCCCAGCATTTT. Protein: CASSFQRQGSNQPQHF.